The sample holds a few counts of the clone carrying this T cell receptor (beta chain). The antigen remains unidentified. The data stem from a study of cytotoxic CD8 clonotypes in ibrutinib-treated CLL. In the study overall: Response samples came after a median 12 months of treatment, range 6 to 36.

Trimming cost V 6 bases and J 3 bases, with 11 bases left between them. The V gene's germline CDR1 is MNHEY and CDR2 SMNVEV (reference sequence). There are 13 residues in the CDR3. Measured with immunoSEQ multiplex PCR; TCRdb has only the in-frame clones, and not every one. The sample has around 250,000 clones, 70% seen once; the top ten hold 15%. Study results and limitations: Clonality was higher at baseline than in age-matched healthy donors and tracked circulating CD8+ T-cell counts.

The rearrangement uses TRBV27 and TRBJ1-2; D may be TRBD1 (6 bases). The TCR originated in a human donor with chronic lymphocytic leukemia. The sample consisted of PBMCs, taken after 24 months of ibrutinib treatment. As DNA, the CDR3 is TGTGCCAGCAGGGGGGCCGGCGACTATGGCTACACCTTC. It is translated as CASRGAGDYGYTF.